The 15 T cell receptor beta chains below were found in one sample sequenced in a study of control samples from healthy donors and cancer patients. TCRdb's copy holds only in-frame clones and misses some; the assay was immunoSEQ multiplex PCR. The sample consists of 200,000 to 250,000 clones, around 94% of them appearing once. Input material: blood. The receptor source for this set is a man aged 50-60 years in good health.

The V and J genes are TRBV28 and TRBJ1-4; TRBD1 matches 9 bases. Trimming cost V 2 bases and J 6 bases; bases outside gene matches: 16. CDR1 MDHEN and CDR2 SYDVKM come from the germline V gene. The CDR3 is made up of 19 amino acids. CDR3 in amino acids: CASSLKFNRGHWVDEKLFF. The CDR3 bases are TGTGCCAGCAGTTTAAAGTTCAACAGGGGGCACTGGGTAGATGAAAAACTGTTTTTT.

The rearrangement joins TRBV5-1 to TRBJ2-5; D remains ambiguous. The CDR3 has 14 residues. The V end lost 5 bases, the J end lost 5 bases, and 16 bases lay between the germline ends. The germline V gene encodes CDR1 SGHRS and CDR2 YFSETQ. CDR3 in amino acids: CASSKIETAETQYF. In DNA, the CDR3 is TGCGCCAGCAGTAAGATCGAAACTGCGGAGACCCAGTACTTC.

The V gene is TRBV2, the J gene TRBJ2-1; 9 bases fit TRBD2. The CDR3 consists of 15 residues. The germline CDR1 and CDR2 sequences are SNHLY and FYNNEI. Trimming took 4 bases from V and 3 from J; bases not matched to a gene: 4. The CDR3: CASSGLAGRYNEQFF. DNA of the CDR3: TGTGCCAGCAGTGGCCTAGCGGGGCGCTACAATGAGCAGTTCTTC.

The J gene is TRBJ1-1, the V gene TRBV2; the D gene is possibly TRBD1 (6 bases). With 3 bases removed from V and 9 bases from J, the gap between germline ends came to 14 bases. The CDR3 spans 13 residues. Germline values: CDR1 SNHLY, CDR2 FYNNEI. The CDR3 here is CASSDVGADKAFF. CDR3 sequence (DNA): TGTGCCAGCAGTGATGTGGGGGCGGATAAAGCTTTCTTT.

The chain has TRBV7-6 and TRBJ2-5; D gene uncertain. Between the trimmed V and J ends, which lost 1 base and 2 bases, there was a span of 14 bases. The CDR3 totals 16 residues. Looked up from germline, CDR1 is SGHVS and CDR2 is FNYEAQ. In nucleotides, the CDR3 is TGTGCCAGCAGCTTAGTTCCGCCATCCGGACAAGAGACCCAGTACTTC. Translation gives CASSLVPPSGQETQYF.

The chain couples TRBV4-2 to TRBJ1-5; 7 bases match TRBD1. From germline, CDR1 is LGHNA and CDR2 YNFKEQ. Trimming cost V 0 bases and J 6 bases; bases outside gene matches: 11. The length of the CDR3 is 17 residues. DNA of the CDR3: TGTGCCAGCAGCCAAGATGCTAGGTCAGGGGACAGTCAGCCCCAGCATTTT. It is translated as CASSQDARSGDSQPQHF.

The gene calls are TRBV3-1 (or the pseudogene TRBV3-2) and TRBJ1-1; D might be TRBD1 (6 bases). Trimming cost V 10 bases and J 1 base, with 13 bases left between them. The CDR3 covers 13 residues. Germline CDR1 and CDR2: LGHDT and YNNKEL (reference sequence). CDR3: CAIRNRENTEAFF. CDR3 nucleotide sequence: TGTGCCATTCGTAACAGGGAGAACACTGAAGCTTTCTTT.

V gene TRBV29-1 combines with J gene TRBJ2-5; 11 positions agree with TRBD1. The germline gives CDR1 SQVTM, CDR2 ANQGSEA. CDR3 size: 14 residues. J gave up 2 bases and V 7 bases, and 6 bases lay outside the gene matches. The CDR3 loop reads CSAWGTGGQETQYF. The CDR3 DNA is TGCAGCGCGTGGGGGACAGGGGGGCAAGAGACCCAGTACTTC.

This clone showed up just once. The V and J genes are TRBV30 and TRBJ2-7; a weak D match, TRBD1 (6 bases). V was trimmed by 5 bases and J by 0 bases, leaving 8 bases between them. Germline CDR1 reads GTSNPN; CDR2 reads SVGIG (reference sequence). The CDR3 runs 12 residues. Written as DNA, the CDR3 is TGTGCCTGGGAACAGGGCTCCTACGAGCAGTACTTC. Its translation is CAWEQGSYEQYF.

This clone was recorded a few times. The chain carries TRBV19 and TRBJ2-1; D is perhaps TRBD2 (6 bases). In germline, CDR1 is LNHDA, CDR2 SQIVND (reference sequence). The CDR3 is made up of 12 amino acids. Trimming took off 11 bases at V and 0 bases at J, with 8 bases between the two ends. The CDR3 nucleotides are TGTGCCGCGGGAAACTCCTACAATGAGCAGTTCTTC. As protein: CAAGNSYNEQFF.

This chain connects TRBV15 to TRBJ2-2; D is ambiguous. Trimming removed 0 bases from V and 3 bases from J, with 8 bases in between. The CDR3 extends over 15 amino acids. In germline, CDR1 is LNHNV, CDR2 YYDKDF (reference sequence). In DNA, the CDR3 is TGTGCCACCAGCAGAGAGGGTCGGGACACCGGGGAGCTGTTTTTT. Encoded protein: CATSREGRDTGELFF.

The chain uses TRBV27 and TRBJ2-2, with D unclear. This CDR3 spans 14 amino acids. Deletions cut 2 bases from V and 0 bases from J, with 4 bases between. The germline V gene encodes CDR1 MNHEY and CDR2 SMNVEV (reference sequence). The CDR3 DNA follows: TGTGCCAGCAGTTTAGTCGCGAACACCGGGGAGCTGTTTTTT. Translated: CASSLVANTGELFF.

The V call is TRBV28, the J call TRBJ1-2; D not certain. Trimming cost V 2 bases and J 5 bases, with 9 bases left between them. CDR3 size: 13 residues. Germline CDR1 is MDHEN and CDR2 is SYDVKM. The CDR3 reads CASSLGRLYGYTF. The CDR3 DNA follows: TGTGCCAGCAGTTTAGGTAGACTGTATGGCTACACCTTC.

This chain connects TRBV18 to TRBJ2-2; no clear D gene. Germline CDR1 reads KGHSH; CDR2 reads LQKENI. V shed 3 bases and J shed 6 bases, with 11 bases lying between them. This CDR3 spans 14 amino acids. The CDR3, as DNA: TGTGCCAGCTCACCCAACCAGGTCTCCGGGGAGCTGTTTTTT. It codes for CASSPNQVSGELFF.

This clone is a singleton in its sample. This chain uses TRBV19 with TRBJ1-2, with D hard to call. The CDR3 has 13 residues. Germline V lookup: CDR1 LNHDA, CDR2 SQIVND (reference sequence). The V and J ends lost 3 bases and 4 bases respectively, with 9 bases between them. CDR3 amino acids: CASSIGKVYGYTF. CDR3 sequence (DNA): TGTGCCAGTAGTATCGGGAAAGTCTATGGCTACACCTTC.